This record looks at one T cell receptor (beta chain) sequence and its context. Its specificity is unknown. Indicated time point: week 5, during vaccination. What each vaccine dose contained was 300 ug of mutant IDH1 20-mer peptide, accompanied by topical imiquimod. Donors harbored newly found WHO grade 3 or 4 IDH1-mutant, ATRX-lost astrocytomas. This sample was taken from a study of a mutant IDH1 vaccine in newly diagnosed glioma. Study-level background: Investigators started vaccination 4-6 weeks after radiotherapy alone, or with temozolomide cycles. Patients arrived already treated with radiotherapy, temozolomide, or both, most having had both.

V dropped 7 bases and J dropped 4 bases, with 11 bases sitting between them. The CDR3 is 13 amino acids. CDR1 is LNHDA, CDR2 SQIVND, per germline (reference sequence). Generated by immunoSEQ multiplex PCR, the TCRdb table keeps only in-frame clones and is missing some. The sample consists of about 58,000 clones, about 88% of them appearing once. General study results and limits: Among patients, around 93% showed immune responses induced by the vaccine.

This TCR was sampled from a woman between 50 and 59 years old with glioma. Sequenced material: PBMCs, taken from a glioma patient whose treatment included an IDH1 peptide vaccine. This chain links TRBV19 with TRBJ1-3; no definite D call. CDR3 protein: CASTPPGGNTIYF. The CDR3 region has the DNA TGTGCCAGTACTCCCCCCGGCGGAAACACCATATATTTT.